This TCR beta chain was documented in a study of regulatory T cells in long-lasting Graves disease (dated by TCRdb to the early 2020s). Turning to the overall study: Antithyroid drugs had been taken for less than 3 months by newly diagnosed Graves' disease patients. The study was registered as a clinical trial and conducted in China. TCR sequencing covered around 13 persistent and around 20 newly diagnosed Graves' disease patients, about 35 samples in total. Patients with persistent Graves' disease were compared with patients with newly diagnosed Graves' disease using TCR sequencing and RNA sequencing of peripheral blood. Overall study results and their limits: Only the TCR beta chain was sequenced and analyzed. Because the primary lesion, thyroid tissue, could not be accessed, the study looked at peripheral blood alone. Preferential use of TRBV28, TRBJ1-2 and TRBJ2-5 was observed in persistent disease, whereas TRBV20-1 and TRBJ2-1 were favored in newly diagnosed disease. Persistent Graves' disease patients showed lower TCR Shannon entropy and fewer highly expanded clones than newly diagnosed patients, suggesting clonal expansion. Persistent patients shared more public clonotypes among themselves (around 2,500) than newly diagnosed patients did (over 950). The authors acknowledged the small sample size as a limitation that may reduce accuracy.

Explained via the paper, the time point label denotes: newly diagnosed GD, antithyroid drugs for less than 3 months. For both TCR sequencing and RNA sequencing, RNA was extracted from PBMCs in TRIzol. Graves' disease was diagnosed according to American Thyroid Association guidelines. The patients came from an endocrinology department in Xi'an, China. Each patient gave approximately 9.7 milliliters of peripheral blood, collected in an EDTA anticoagulant tube. Ficoll Paque Plus density gradient separation was used to isolate PBMCs, and no further T cell sorting was done. An Agilent 2100 Bioanalyzer and agarose gel were used to check RNA quality, and a NanoDrop 2000 was used to measure RNA concentration. There are many counts of this clonotype. Its antigen remains undetermined. Base qualities are missing; no much larger clone stands one base away. The library was built by means of multiplex PCR. The instrument given in TCRdb is Illumina HiSeq 4000. iRepertoire HTBI primers and Arm-PCR amplification of CDR3 regions were used to construct TCR beta libraries. PCR products were gel purified before sequencing. The study's own analysis went as follows. Across samples, approximately 68 TRBV and 14 TRBJ segments were identified and used for gene usage analysis of CDR3 amino acid clonotypes. COPE and FqMerger were used to merge the filtered high-quality paired reads into contigs. BLAST was used to align contigs to IMGT TRBV, TRBD and TRBJ reference genes, with CDR3 defined following IMGT. Clonotypes above 0.1% frequency were classified as highly expanded clones. Repertoire diversity was measured by Shannon entropy, and V-J evenness by the Gini coefficient. Public clonotypes were defined as clonotypes shared by more than one individual. The public sequencing data were trimmed at Q25 with fastp and processed into clonotypes with MiXCR by TCRdb, which kept only in-frame beta chains. Rows with one shared CDR3 protein collapse into an entry with the most common genes and DNA. These V and J calls derive from TCRdb rather than the authors' analysis. For this sample the table gives about 540,000 distinct CDR3 sequences, of which about 13% were detected only once. The top ten hold approximately 9.3% of the sample.

The junction shows trimming of 2 bases on V and 5 bases on J, plus 12 bases between the germline ends. The CDR3 holds 14 amino acids from the cysteine to the phenylalanine. Only the CDR3 DNA stays, 42 bases, in frame from base 1. The germline V gene gives CDR1 as MNHNS and CDR2 as SASEGT. The same data also contributed to another study, on T cells in Graves' hyperthyroidism and ophthalmopathy. Per that second paper: Graves' hyperthyroidism was defined as stable when no progression to ophthalmopathy occurred over 18 months of follow-up. Hyperthyroidism patients were newly diagnosed, had a disease duration of under 2 months, and were aged 18 to 65 years. Any patient with an uncontrolled infection, another autoimmune disease, pregnancy or lactation was excluded. Diagnoses were based on clinical symptoms, serum thyroxine and TRAb, thyroid ultrasound and orbital computed tomography. A first-round RT-PCR of the TCR CDR3 used the HTBI primer set with the Qiagen OneStep RT-PCR kit. Most expanded thyroid clonotypes (frequency above 0.001) were also detected in blood, suggesting blood repertoires may reflect thyroid immune responses. A model built on a 13 V-J signature distinguished ophthalmopathy from stable hyperthyroidism, reaching over 85% sensitivity and under 84% specificity in cross-validation and 80%/75% in testing. In validation, the model predicted progression to ophthalmopathy a median of roughly 6.1 months before onset, with roughly 70% sensitivity and roughly 77% specificity. To identify distinguishing TCR V-J signatures, a discovery cohort of about 95 patients was used, comprising 43 with Graves' ophthalmopathy and around 57 with stable Graves' hyperthyroidism. Whether ophthalmopathy could be predicted prospectively was tested in an independent validation cohort made up of 18 to 20 hyperthyroidism patients plus 17 patients who later progressed to ophthalmopathy. The approximately 100 discovery patients were randomly split 7:3 into training and test sets. Thyroid tissue and blood T-cell repertoires from roughly six Graves' hyperthyroidism patients were also compared in the study. After blood sampling, hyperthyroidism patients were treated with methimazole at a starting dose of 30 mg daily, and ophthalmopathy patients were treated with high-dose intravenous methylprednisolone. Libraries were constructed in a second round of multiplex PCR, after which size selection and purification were carried out. Libraries were sequenced paired-end with 100 bp reads on an Illumina HiSeq2000. Raw data were processed with SOAPnuke, discarding reads with adapters, uncalled bases, mean Phred below 15, or no exact constant-primer or identifier match. High-quality paired reads were merged using COPE v1.2.5, and each unique nucleotide sequence was defined as a clonotype. MiTCR v1.1 was used to align clonotypes to the IMGT TRBV, TRBD and TRBJ reference segments. Only V-J combinations with frequency above 0.0001, covering 98% to 99.2% of repertoires, were analysed. The TCS score was defined as F50 (clonal expansion) divided by E x V (chaos), with BLOSUM62-based TCRdist calculated between CDR3 peptides within each V-J. Welch's t-statistics and random forest reduced roughly 530 V-J features to about 12, which were used in a naive Bayes classifier (R e1071). No statistical method was used to set the sample size in advance, and investigators knew the group allocation. According to the paper, TCR Vbeta CDR3 sequencing was carried out on 135 peripheral blood samples, which came from under 50 ophthalmopathy, around 75 hyperthyroidism and 17 progressor patients.

The sample consisted of peripheral blood mononuclear cells (PBMCs), taken at new diagnosis, from a patient treated with antithyroid drugs. This TCR was recovered from a man aged 30-40 years with Graves disease. Donor details come from another sample of the same person, matched by shared clones. Here the chain combines TRBV6-1 and TRBJ1-1, with the D gene uncertain. The encoded CDR3 is CASSEQGRRTEAFF. The DNA reads as follows: TGTGCCAGCAGTGAACAAGGCCGGCGGACTGAAGCTTTCTTT.